This passage covers 9 T cell receptor beta chains from one sample sequenced in a study of siplizumab effects on memory and regulatory T cells. Data came from immunoSEQ multiplex PCR; TCRdb stores just in-frame clones and leaves some out. In the table there are about 100,000 clones, over 90% of which are singletons. Sequencing was carried out using non-Treg CD4+ T cells sorted from blood. Receptor source: a human donor in good health.

The chain combines TRBV25-1 with TRBJ2-3; D call uncertain. In germline, CDR1 is MGHDK, CDR2 SYGVNS. The CDR3 has 12 amino acids. With 4 bases removed from V and 5 bases from J, the gap between germline ends came to 7 bases. CDR3: CASSGSLDTQYF. The CDR3 nucleotides read TGTGCCAGCAGTGGGTCACTAGATACGCAGTATTTT.

This sequence joins TRBV7-9 and TRBJ1-1; D is perhaps TRBD1 (6 bases). The V and J ends lost 2 bases and 4 bases respectively, with 8 bases between them. Germline V gene data show CDR1 as SEHNR and CDR2 as FQNEAQ (reference sequence). The CDR3 length is 13 residues. Here the CDR3 reads CASSLLQGTEAFF. The DNA for the CDR3 is TGTGCCAGCAGCTTACTACAGGGCACTGAAGCTTTCTTT.

This chain uses TRBV27 with TRBJ2-2, with 9 bases matching TRBD2. V trimming: 4 bases; J trimming: 4 bases; junction bases outside the gene matches: 7. CDR1 and CDR2 (germline): MNHEY, SMNVEV (reference sequence). The CDR3 loop spans 16 amino acids. The CDR3 region is CASSWSSGMGTGELFF. CDR3 in DNA: TGTGCCAGCAGTTGGTCTAGCGGGATGGGCACCGGGGAGCTGTTTTTT.

The chain is built from TRBV7-2 and TRBJ2-7, with D perhaps matching TRBD1 (6 bases). The CDR3 contains 16 residues. V was cut by 1 base and J by 7 bases, with 20 bases left in between. Germline loops: CDR1 SGHTA, CDR2 FQGNSA. The CDR3 loop is CASSLVGGPIPREQYF. The CDR3 nucleotides read TGTGCCAGCAGCTTAGTAGGGGGACCGATCCCGAGGGAGCAGTACTTC.

V and J are TRBV23-1 and TRBJ2-3; 7 nucleotides align to TRBD2. TRBV23-1 is an ORF, with its function uncertain. V lost 0 bases and J lost 0; bases outside the gene matches: 9. This CDR3 comprises 18 residues. In DNA form, the CDR3 reads TGCGCCAGCAGTCAATCGAGGAGACTAGCAGCTAGCACAGATACGCAGTATTTT. It translates to CASSQSRRLAASTDTQYF.

This chain joins TRBV7-9 and TRBJ2-2, with TRBD1 as a possible D gene (6 bases). Germline V gene data show CDR1 as SEHNR and CDR2 as FQNEAQ (reference sequence). The CDR3 has 15 amino acids. V lost 5 bases, J lost 2 bases, and 12 bases lay in between. The CDR3 region has the DNA TGTGCCAGCAGCCTCAGGGGCGCTAACACCGGGGAGCTGTTTTTT. Its protein is CASSLRGANTGELFF.

The chain combines TRBV6-6 with TRBJ2-3; tentatively, D is TRBD2 (5 bases). Germline V lookup: CDR1 MNHNY, CDR2 SVGAGI (reference sequence). The CDR3 covers 14 residues. With 2 bases removed from V and 1 base from J, the gap between germline ends came to 7 bases. The CDR3 is CASSYHGGTDTQYF. The CDR3 DNA is TGTGCCAGCAGTTACCACGGGGGCACAGATACGCAGTATTTT.

This chain uses TRBV6-6 with TRBJ2-2; D is uncertain. The germline V gene has CDR1 MNHNY and CDR2 SVGAGI (reference sequence). The CDR3 is 11 amino acids. With 7 bases removed from V and 3 bases from J, the gap between germline ends came to 3 bases. CDR3 nucleotide sequence: TGTGCCAGCAAGGACACCGGGGAGCTGTTTTTT. Its protein product is CASKDTGELFF.

This chain connects TRBV5-1 to TRBJ2-6, with 7 bases identical to TRBD1. Losses at the gene ends were 4 bases for V and 2 bases for J; bases not matched to a gene: 3. The germline CDR1 and CDR2 sequences are SGHRS and YFSETQ. The CDR3 is 15 amino acids. Written as DNA, the CDR3 is TGCGCCAGCAGCGCGACAGGGACTGGGGCCAACGTCCTGACTTTC. Amino acids: CASSATGTGANVLTF.